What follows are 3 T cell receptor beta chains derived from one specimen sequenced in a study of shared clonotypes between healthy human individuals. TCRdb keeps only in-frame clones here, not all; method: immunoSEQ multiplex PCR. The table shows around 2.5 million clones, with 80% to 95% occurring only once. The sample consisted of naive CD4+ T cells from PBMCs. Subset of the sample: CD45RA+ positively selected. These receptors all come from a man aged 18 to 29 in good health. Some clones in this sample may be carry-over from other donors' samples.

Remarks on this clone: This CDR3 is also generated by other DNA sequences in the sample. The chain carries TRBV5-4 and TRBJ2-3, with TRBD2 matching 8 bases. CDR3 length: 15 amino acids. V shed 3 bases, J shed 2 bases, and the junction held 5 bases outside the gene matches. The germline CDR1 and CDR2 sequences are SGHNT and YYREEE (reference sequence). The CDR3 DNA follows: TGTGCCAGCAGCTATCCGGGACTAGTCACAGATACGCAGTATTTT. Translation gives CASSYPGLVTDTQYF. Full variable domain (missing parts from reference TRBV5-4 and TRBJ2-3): ETGVTQSPTHLIKTRGQQVTLRCSSQSGHNTVSWYQQALGQGPQFIFQYYREEENGRGNFPPRFSGLQFPNYSSELNVNALELDDSALYLCASSYPGLVTDTQYFGPGTRLTVL.

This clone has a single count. The CDR3 DNA sequence: TGTGCCTGGCAACAAGGGGGCGGGTGGGATTCACCCCTCCACTTT. It encodes CAWQQGGGWDSPLHF. The gene calls are TRBV30 and TRBJ1-6; TRBD1 aligns across 7 bases. Trimming removed 5 bases from V and 8 bases from J; junction bases left unmatched: 12. Germline V gene sequence: CDR1 GTSNPN, CDR2 SVGIG (reference sequence). The CDR3 has 15 residues.

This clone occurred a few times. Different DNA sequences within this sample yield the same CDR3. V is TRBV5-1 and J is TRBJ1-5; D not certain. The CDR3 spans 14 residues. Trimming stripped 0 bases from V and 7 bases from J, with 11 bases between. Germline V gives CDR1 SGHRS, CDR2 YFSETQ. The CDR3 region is CASSLEGQNQPQHF. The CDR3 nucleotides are TGCGCCAGCAGCTTGGAGGGCCAAAACCAGCCCCAGCATTTT. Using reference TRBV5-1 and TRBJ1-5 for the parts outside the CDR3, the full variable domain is KAGVTQTPRYLIKTRGQQVTLSCSPISGHRSVSWYQQTPGQGLQFLFEYFSETQRNKGNFPGRFSGRQFSNSRSEMNVSTLELGDSALYLCASSLEGQNQPQHFGDGTRLSIL.